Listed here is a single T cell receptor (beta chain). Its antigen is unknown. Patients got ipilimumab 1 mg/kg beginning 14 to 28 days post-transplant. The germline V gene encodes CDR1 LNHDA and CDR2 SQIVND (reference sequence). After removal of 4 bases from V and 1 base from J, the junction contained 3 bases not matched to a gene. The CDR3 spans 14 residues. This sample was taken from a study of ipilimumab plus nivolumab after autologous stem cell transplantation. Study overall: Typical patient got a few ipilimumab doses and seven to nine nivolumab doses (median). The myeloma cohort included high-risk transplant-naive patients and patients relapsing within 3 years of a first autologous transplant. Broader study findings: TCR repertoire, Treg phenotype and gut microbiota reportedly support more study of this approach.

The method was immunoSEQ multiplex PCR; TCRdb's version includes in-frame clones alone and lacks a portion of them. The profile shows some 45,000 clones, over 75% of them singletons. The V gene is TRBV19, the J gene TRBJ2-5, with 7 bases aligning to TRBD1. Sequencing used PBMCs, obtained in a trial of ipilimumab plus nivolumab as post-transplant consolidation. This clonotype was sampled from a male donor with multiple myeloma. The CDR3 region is CASSTGTAQETQYF. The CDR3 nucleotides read TGTGCCAGTAGTACGGGGACAGCCCAAGAGACCCAGTACTTC.